This T cell receptor beta chain was sequenced in a study of blood T cell repertoires in COVID-19. In the source study's methods: Amplified reference gene primers provided the basis for estimating nucleated cell counts. The assay was immunoSEQ multiplex PCR, and TCRdb's table has in-frame clones only and misses some. For V, J and clone size, that table is used; D and trimming come from the DNA. The sample lists 200,000 to 300,000 clones, around nine tenths occurring once. Comment on this clone: A much larger clone differs from this one at a single base, so this may be a read error.

Trimming left V 5 bases short and J 1 base short, with 8 bases between. CDR1 and CDR2 from the germline V gene are SGHTA and FQGNSA. The CDR3 spans 13 residues. The receptor comes from a woman in her fifties or sixties who had recovered from COVID-19. The J gene is TRBJ1-1, the V gene TRBV7-2; D may be TRBD1 (5 bases). The sample comprised peripheral blood. In DNA form, the CDR3 reads TGTGCCAGCAGCCATACAGGGAACACTGAAGCTTTCTTT. This sequence encodes CASSHTGNTEAFF.